Presented here are 29 T cell receptor beta chains from one specimen sequenced in a study (dated by TCRdb to between 2014 and 2017). Cells that were CD4+CD25+CD127-/low were the ones isolated as Tregs. Library preparation employed 5' RACE. Data came from an Illumina MiSeq. The public reads were reprocessed in TCRdb via fastp at Q25 and MiXCR, keeping in-frame beta chains. Each entry is one CDR3 protein sequence, shown with its most common DNA and genes. The sample yields approximately 57,000 distinct CDR3 sequences; around 21% were counted once. The ten largest make up roughly 3.2% of the sample. The sequenced sample was tumor-infiltrating Tregs sorted from the breast tumor. These receptors originate from a female donor with breast cancer.

This clonotype occurred a few times. V and J are TRBV18 and TRBJ1-1; D may be TRBD1 (5 bases). The V and J ends lost 4 bases and 6 bases respectively, with 12 bases between them. The length of the CDR3 is 13 residues. In germline, CDR1 is KGHSH, CDR2 LQKENI. The CDR3 reads CASSQTGTAEAFF. The DNA for the CDR3 is TGTGCCAGCTCACAAACAGGAACGGCTGAAGCTTTCTTT.

The rearrangement links TRBV12-3 or TRBV12-4 to TRBJ2-4; D is possibly TRBD1 or TRBD2 (5 bases each). There are 17 residues in the CDR3. The germline V and J ends were trimmed by 3 bases and 1 base, with 16 bases remaining between them. The CDR3 sequence is CASSFGAWESAKNIQYF. The CDR3 nucleotides read TGTGCCAGCAGTTTCGGGGCCTGGGAGTCGGCCAAAAACATTCAGTACTTC.

This clonotype appeared a few times. The chain has TRBV5-1 and TRBJ2-2; no reliable D call. V was trimmed by 0 bases and J by 4 bases, leaving 10 bases between them. The CDR3 is 15 residues long. From germline, CDR1 is SGHRS and CDR2 YFSETQ. The CDR3 DNA is TGCGCCAGCAGCTTGGCCCAGGTACCCACCGGGGAGCTGTTTTTT. Residues: CASSLAQVPTGELFF.

Only a few counts were recorded for this clonotype. The chain couples TRBV4-1 to TRBJ1-1; D is possibly TRBD1 (6 bases). This CDR3 is built from 15 residues. V gave up 7 bases and J gave up 0 bases, with 15 bases separating them. Germline CDR1 reads MGHRA; CDR2 reads YSYEKL. The CDR3 region is CASNPEGHLNTEAFF. The CDR3 bases are TGCGCCAGCAACCCCGAGGGACATCTGAACACTGAAGCTTTCTTT.

In this sample, this clonotype turned up many times. The rearrangement joins TRBV7-2 to TRBJ1-5; D possibly corresponds to TRBD1 (5 bases). The CDR3 is 15 residues long. The V end lost 0 bases, the J end lost 6 bases, and 12 bases lay between the germline ends. Germline V gives CDR1 SGHTA, CDR2 FQGNSA. The CDR3 bases are TGTGCCAGCAGCTTAGCGCCGGGGGTGGGTCAGCCCCAGCATTTT. Amino acids: CASSLAPGVGQPQHF.

This clonotype was picked up many times. The gene calls are TRBV20-1 and TRBJ1-2, with TRBD1 as a possible D gene (5 bases). Trimming pared 2 bases from V and 7 bases from J, leaving 17 bases between. CDR3 length: 14 amino acids. Germline CDR1 is DFQATT and CDR2 is SNEGSKA (reference sequence). The CDR3 coding sequence is TGCAGTGCTAGACCGAGACACAGGTCTGTTGGCTACACCTTC. Translated, it gives CSARPRHRSVGYTF.

The V gene is TRBV7-2, the J gene TRBJ2-7; 9 bases are a match to TRBD2. Germline V gene sequence: CDR1 SGHTA, CDR2 FQGNSA. V lost 2 bases and J lost 6; bases outside the gene matches: 2. This CDR3 region has 13 residues. The CDR3 is CASSLRREGEQYF. The DNA for the CDR3 is TGTGCCAGCAGCTTAAGGCGGGAGGGCGAGCAGTACTTC. Variable domain in full (rest from reference TRBV7-2 and TRBJ2-7): GAGVSQSPSNKVTEKGKDVELRCDPISGHTALYWYRQSLGQGLEFLIYFQGNSAPDKSGLPSDRFSAERTGGSVSTLTIQRTQQEDSAVYLCASSLRREGEQYFGPGTRLTVT.

This clonotype was found a few times. This sequence joins TRBV5-1 and TRBJ2-2; no clear D. This CDR3 contains 18 residues. V dropped 4 bases and J dropped 5 bases, with 24 bases sitting between them. Germline V gene lookup returns CDR1 SGHRS and CDR2 YFSETQ. The CDR3 DNA reads as TGCGCCAGCAGCCTCAACCCCTCGGGCCCTAGTTTAACCGGGGAGCTGTTTTTT. Translated: CASSLNPSGPSLTGELFF.

The chain is built from TRBV20-1 and TRBJ1-6, with D uncertain. Trimming removed 6 bases at V and 3 bases at J, with 15 bases between. The CDR3 contains 15 residues. Germline-derived CDR1 and CDR2 are DFQATT and SNEGSKA (reference sequence). The CDR3 DNA reads TGCAGTGCCCCGGGCCTCGATGTCTATAATTCACCCCTCCACTTT. This sequence encodes CSAPGLDVYNSPLHF.

This clonotype was counted a few times. The chain uses TRBV18 and TRBJ2-7; tentative D call: TRBD2 (5 bases). CDR1 is KGHSH, CDR2 LQKENI, per germline. V shed 6 bases and J shed 4 bases, with 19 bases lying between them. The CDR3 extends over 15 amino acids. Written as DNA, the CDR3 is TGTGCCAGCTCCACTCGGACGGAGGCGTCTTACGAGCAGTACTTC. It yields the protein CASSTRTEASYEQYF.

The chain combines TRBV13 with TRBJ2-1; D may be TRBD1 (6 bases). Trimming shortened V by 6 bases and J by 6 bases, and 12 bases separated the two germline ends. CDR3 length equals 13 residues. Germline lookup yields CDR1 PRHDT and CDR2 FYEKMQ (reference sequence). The CDR3 loop reads CASRQGTLNEQFF. The DNA for the CDR3 is TGTGCCAGCAGACAAGGGACACTCAATGAGCAGTTCTTC.

The chain carries TRBV18 and TRBJ1-1; TRBD1 is a possible D gene (6 bases). CDR3 length: 14 amino acids. Germline CDR1 and CDR2: KGHSH and LQKENI. Trimming removed 0 bases at V and 8 bases at J, with 13 bases between. CDR3 nucleotides: TGTGCCAGCTCACCACCGACTGGGGGCGCAGAAGCTTTCTTT. This translates into CASSPPTGGAEAFF.

This rearrangement joins TRBV5-1 to TRBJ1-6; TRBD1 might be the D (5 bases). V lost 4 bases and J 4 bases, leaving 15 bases between the germline ends. Germline CDR1 is SGHRS and CDR2 is YFSETQ. This CDR3 is built from 16 residues. The CDR3, as DNA: TGCGCCAGCAGCCCAGGGACCGATACTTATAATTCACCCCTCCACTTT. This encodes CASSPGTDTYNSPLHF.

This clonotype was observed a few times. This sequence joins TRBV5-1 and TRBJ2-7; D possibly corresponds to TRBD1 (6 bases). Trimming took 2 bases from V and 2 from J, leaving 8 bases between them. Germline-derived CDR1 and CDR2 are SGHRS and YFSETQ. This CDR3 spans 13 amino acids. CDR3 residues: CASSFRDTYEQYF. The CDR3, as DNA: TGCGCCAGCAGCTTCCGGGACACCTACGAGCAGTACTTC.

This clonotype appeared a few times. The chain uses TRBV4-1 and TRBJ2-5, with D perhaps matching TRBD2 (6 bases). Germline CDR1 reads MGHRA; CDR2 reads YSYEKL. The CDR3 has 15 amino acids. Trimming pared 3 bases from V and 5 bases from J, leaving 16 bases between. CDR3 coding DNA: TGCGCCAGCAGCCATCCAGGCCAAGGGAGGGAGACCCAGTACTTC. Encoded protein: CASSHPGQGRETQYF.

This clonotype was seen at least ten times. The V and J genes are TRBV6-6 and TRBJ1-2, with D hard to call. This CDR3 is 13 amino acids long. Per the germline V gene, CDR1 is MNHNY and CDR2 is SVGAGI (reference sequence). Trimming shortened V by 5 bases and J by 4 bases, and 11 bases separated the two germline ends. CDR3 amino acids: CASSITAVYGYTF. The CDR3 DNA sequence: TGTGCCAGCAGTATAACTGCTGTCTATGGCTACACCTTC.

This clonotype was recorded many times. This chain uses TRBV10-3 with TRBJ2-7; 7 positions match TRBD2. There are 16 residues in the CDR3. The V gene end was trimmed by 0 bases and the J gene end by 3 bases; junction bases not matched to a gene: 8. CDR1 ENHRY and CDR2 SYGVKD come from the germline V gene. This chain's CDR3 is CAISESWSSGYYEQYF. The CDR3 DNA follows: TGTGCCATCAGTGAGTCATGGTCTAGCGGATACTACGAGCAGTACTTC.

This clonotype has just a few counts. The chain has TRBV7-6 and TRBJ2-7, with D possibly being TRBD1 or TRBD2 (5 bases each). The CDR3 length is 14 residues. The V gene's germline CDR1 is SGHVS and CDR2 FNYEAQ. Trimming shortened V by 5 bases and J by 4 bases, and 15 bases separated the two germline ends. CDR3 loop: CASSNSGTAYEQYF. In nucleotides, the CDR3 is TGTGCCAGCAGCAACTCCGGGACCGCGTACGAGCAGTACTTC.

The chain uses TRBV7-6 and TRBJ2-2; 10 bases map to TRBD2. There are 16 residues in the CDR3. Germline lookup yields CDR1 SGHVS and CDR2 FNYEAQ. After removal of 5 bases from V and 4 bases from J, the junction contained 7 bases not matched to a gene. CDR3 nucleotides: TGTGCCAGCAGCAACGAGCCTAGCGGGAGCACCGGGGAGCTGTTTTTT. Its protein product is CASSNEPSGSTGELFF.

The V call is TRBV4-1, the J call TRBJ2-7; D not certain. Trimming stripped 0 bases from V and 0 bases from J, with 12 bases between. Germline V lookup: CDR1 MGHRA, CDR2 YSYEKL. The length of the CDR3 is 16 residues. CDR3 coding DNA: TGCGCCAGCAGCCAAGAAGGGCGGTCGAGCTCCTACGAGCAGTACTTC. It is translated as CASSQEGRSSSYEQYF.

The chain has TRBV27 and TRBJ1-2, with D possibly being TRBD1 (5 bases). This CDR3 is 14 amino acids long. The V end lost 5 bases, the J end lost 8 bases, and 18 bases lay between the germline ends. Germline CDR1 reads MNHEY; CDR2 reads SMNVEV (reference sequence). CDR3 sequence (DNA): TGTGCCAGCAGTCCTCGAAGGGACGTATGGGGCTACACCTTC. Translation: CASSPRRDVWGYTF.

As for this clonotype: The junction and the germline gene differ at one end; a read error may be behind it. The chain combines TRBV28 with TRBJ2-5; 9 nucleotides agree with TRBD2. Germline V CDR1 and CDR2: MDHEN, SYDVKM. The CDR3 contains 14 residues. DNA of the CDR3: TGTGCCGGCAGCTCGACTAGCGGAGTAAGGACCCAGTACTTC. It codes for CAGSSTSGVRTQYF.

The chain uses TRBV7-9 and TRBJ1-2, with TRBD1 matching 7 bases. Germline lookup yields CDR1 SEHNR and CDR2 FQNEAQ (reference sequence). CDR3 length: 15 amino acids. With V trimmed by 6 bases and J by 1 base, 8 bases remained unmatched. CDR3 nucleotide sequence: TGTGCCAGCAGTCCCTCCGGGACAGATAACTATGGCTACACCTTC. As protein: CASSPSGTDNYGYTF.

This clonotype was counted only a few times. The CDR3 carries no conserved terminal phenylalanine or tryptophan, so it likely arises from a read error. The J gene is TRBJ1-2, the V gene TRBV18; maybe TRBD1 (6 bases). Looked up from germline, CDR1 is KGHSH and CDR2 is LQKENI. Trimming left V 4 bases short and J 4 bases short, with 16 bases between. CDR3 length: 15 residues. This CDR3 reads CASSLSTGQPYGYTL. In nucleotides, the CDR3 is TGTGCCAGCTCACTAAGCACTGGACAGCCCTATGGCTACACCCTC.

Concerning this clonotype: No conserved phenylalanine or tryptophan is present at the end of the CDR3, so a read error is the likely explanation. The genes are TRBV5-1 and TRBJ1-1; D is undetermined. Trimming cost V 1 base and J 4 bases, with 8 bases left between them. This CDR3 is built from 13 residues. Germline CDR1 and CDR2: SGHRS and YFSETQ. CDR3 sequence reads: CASSLQPITEAFC. The CDR3 DNA follows: TGCGCCAGCAGCTTGCAGCCCATCACTGAAGCTTTCTGT.

This clonotype was counted ten times or more. This chain uses TRBV5-1 with TRBJ1-4; 9 bases are shared with TRBD1. V lost 7 bases and J lost 5; bases outside the gene matches: 6. CDR1 is SGHRS and CDR2 is YFSETQ in the germline V gene. The CDR3 sequence is 14 residues long. The DNA of the CDR3 is TGCGCCAGCCGGACTGGGACAGGGAATGAAAAACTGTTTTTT. Translated, it gives CASRTGTGNEKLFF.

V usage is TRBV2 and J usage is TRBJ1-1; TRBD1 matches 9 bases. The germline gives CDR1 SNHLY, CDR2 FYNNEI. The CDR3 spans 13 residues. J gave up 10 bases and V 1 base, and 4 bases lay outside the gene matches. The CDR3 coding sequence is TGTGCCAGCAGTGAAGGGCCGGGACAGGGAGCTTTCTTT. Protein: CASSEGPGQGAFF.

As to this clonotype: One base away lies a much larger clone, so this may be a sequencing read error. The rearrangement links TRBV4-1 to TRBJ1-6, with no clear D. V was pared by 3 bases and J by 10 bases, with 19 bases between. The germline CDR1 and CDR2 sequences are MGHRA and YSYEKL. The CDR3 has 16 amino acids. The CDR3 bases are TGCGCCAGCAGCCATCAACGACGGGCCTTAGGGTCACCCCTCCACTTT. Amino acid sequence: CASSHQRRALGSPLHF.

The sample holds a few counts of this clonotype. The chain carries TRBV7-8 and TRBJ1-1, with 9 nucleotides matching TRBD1. J was trimmed by 10 bases and V by 4 bases; bases with no gene match: 7. CDR3 length: 13 residues. Germline V CDR1 and CDR2: SGHVS, FQNEAQ. The CDR3 is CASSSTGGGRAFF. CDR3 nucleotides: TGTGCCAGCAGCTCCACAGGGGGCGGTCGAGCTTTCTTT.